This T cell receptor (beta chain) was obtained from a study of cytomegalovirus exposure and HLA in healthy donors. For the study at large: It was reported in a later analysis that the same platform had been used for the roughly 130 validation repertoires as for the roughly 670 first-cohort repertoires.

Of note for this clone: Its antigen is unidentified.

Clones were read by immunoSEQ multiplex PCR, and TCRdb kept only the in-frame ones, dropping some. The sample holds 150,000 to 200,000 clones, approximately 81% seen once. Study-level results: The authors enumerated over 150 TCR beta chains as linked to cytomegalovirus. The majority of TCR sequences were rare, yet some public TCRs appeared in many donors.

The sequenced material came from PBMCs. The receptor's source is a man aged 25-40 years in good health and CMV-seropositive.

The CDR3 here is CASSMATFYEQYF. The CDR3 DNA reads TGTGCCAGCAGTATGGCCACCTTTTACGAGCAGTACTTC. V and J are TRBV6-1 and TRBJ2-7; D gene unclear. The V and J ends lost 5 bases and 4 bases respectively, with 12 bases between them. The CDR3 consists of 13 residues. Germline lookup yields CDR1 MNHNS and CDR2 SASEGT.